This TCR beta chain emerged from a study of cytomegalovirus exposure and HLA in healthy donors. This CDR3 spans 16 amino acids. Germline-derived CDR1 and CDR2 are MGHRA and YSYEKL. Primers for the PCR totalled 60 Vbeta and 13 Jbeta. Assay: immunoSEQ multiplex PCR; the TCRdb copy retains only in-frame clones and omits some. The sample holds approximately 140,000 clones, about three quarters seen once. General study findings and limits: Many donors shared some public TCRs, even though most TCR sequences were rare. Diagnosis of cytomegalovirus status made by the classifier reportedly showed high specificity and sensitivity.

Concerning this clone: What it binds is not known.

The TCR was taken from a female donor in good health and CMV-seronegative. The sample was PBMCs. The genes are TRBV4-1 and TRBJ2-5, with TRBD2 identical over 9 bases. The better agreement between TRBJ2-7 and the DNA end casts doubt on the J call. The CDR3 loop is CASSQTQREAAYEQYF. In DNA, the CDR3 is TGCGCCAGCAGCCAGACACAGCGGGAGGCCGCCTACGAGCAGTACTTC.